These 5 T cell receptor beta chains were all obtained from the same sample, sequenced in a study of OX40 agonist ivuxolimab in advanced cancers. Profiling relied on immunoSEQ multiplex PCR, and the TCRdb table lists in-frame clones only, not all of them. The table records approximately 94,000 clones, less than 95% of them present only once. Sequencing was performed on CD4+ or CD8+ T cells sorted from blood, taken in a trial of the OX40 agonist ivuxolimab. All receptors come from an adult with an advanced solid tumor such as melanoma, head and neck, liver or kidney cancer.

The CDR3, as DNA: TGTGCCACGACAGGAGCTAACTATGGCTACACCTTC. Protein sequence: CATTGANYGYTF. J is TRBJ1-2 and V is TRBV7-9; TRBD1 is a possible D gene (6 bases). This CDR3 spans 12 amino acids. V lost 10 bases and J lost 0, with 9 bases in between. Germline CDR1 is SEHNR and CDR2 is FQNEAQ (reference sequence).

This chain uses TRBV19 with TRBJ1-2; D call uncertain. In germline, CDR1 is LNHDA, CDR2 SQIVND (reference sequence). The CDR3 has 14 amino acids. V lost 6 bases and J lost 4, with 15 bases in between. CDR3 loop: CASRAAAEGYGYTF. DNA for the CDR3: TGTGCCAGTAGGGCGGCAGCCGAGGGCTATGGCTACACCTTC.

V and J are TRBV4-1 and TRBJ1-2, with D perhaps TRBD1 (5 bases). Germline assignment: CDR1 MGHRA and CDR2 YSYEKL. V lost 1 base, J lost 2 bases, and 14 bases lay in between. The CDR3 runs 16 residues. The CDR3 DNA follows: TGCGCCAGCAGCCAAGCGGGGGGGTTAATCAACTATGGCTACACCTTC. Translating gives CASSQAGGLINYGYTF.

This chain links TRBV12-5 with TRBJ1-1, with D maybe TRBD1 (5 bases). The CDR3 spans 14 residues. V was shortened by 5 bases and J by 0 bases, with 10 bases between the two germline ends. Germline values: CDR1 LGHNT, CDR2 FRNRAP. The CDR3 region has the DNA TGTGCTAGTGGTGGGGGTAACATGAACACTGAAGCTTTCTTT. Translated: CASGGGNMNTEAFF. Drawing the rest from reference TRBV12-5 and TRBJ1-1, the complete variable domain is DARVTQTPRHKVTEMGQEVTMRCQPILGHNTVFWYRQTMMQGLELLAYFRNRAPLDDSGMPKDRFSAEMPDATLATLKIQPSEPRDSAVYFCASGGGNMNTEAFFGQGTRLTVV.

The chain employs TRBV19 and TRBJ2-2; TRBD2 aligns across 12 bases. The CDR3 covers 15 residues. Germline V CDR1 and CDR2: LNHDA, SQIVND (reference sequence). J lost 3 bases, V lost 8 bases, and 4 bases had no gene match. CDR3 nucleotides: TGTGCCAGTGCCCTAGCGGGAGGGCACACCGGGGAGCTGTTTTTT. This codes for CASALAGGHTGELFF. Variable domain in full (rest from reference TRBV19 and TRBJ2-2): DGGITQSPKYLFRKEGQNVTLSCEQNLNHDAMYWYRQDPGQGLRLIYYSQIVNDFQKGDIAEGYSVSREKKESFPLTVTSAQKNPTAFYLCASALAGGHTGELFFGEGSRLTVL.